Listed here are 13 T cell receptor beta chains from one sample, sequenced in a study of OX40 agonist ivuxolimab in advanced cancers. The library was produced with the immunoSEQ multiplex PCR assay. TCRdb obtained this table from immuneACCESS and retained in-frame rearrangements with V and J assigned. These tables miss some clones; where compared with another copy, unresolved V genes account for less than half of the shortfall, and the remainder is unexplained. Present in this sample are fewer than 40,000 clones, around 83% of which were seen just once. The ten top clones hold roughly a fifth of the sample. The source material was CD4+ or CD8+ T cells sorted from blood, sampled in a trial of the OX40 agonist ivuxolimab. These TCRs come from an adult with an advanced solid tumor such as melanoma, head and neck, liver or kidney cancer.

The chain recombines TRBV11-2 with TRBJ1-3; D is uncertain. Germline V CDR1 and CDR2: SGHAT, FQNNGV. The CDR3 runs to 14 residues. The ends were cut back, 1 base at V and 0 bases at J, with 4 bases in the middle. The CDR3 nucleotides read TGTGCCAGCAGCTTAGTACTCTCTGGAAACACCATATATTTT. It is translated as CASSLVLSGNTIYF.

The rearrangement joins TRBV7-8 to TRBJ1-5; TRBD1 agrees at 9 bases. Germline assignment: CDR1 SGHVS and CDR2 FQNEAQ. This CDR3 contains 14 residues. V dropped 5 bases and J dropped 6; count of bases not matched to a gene: 5. The CDR3 spells CASSPGQGGQPQHF. The CDR3 DNA reads as TGTGCCAGCAGCCCGGGACAGGGAGGTCAGCCCCAGCATTTT.

The gene calls are TRBV2 and TRBJ2-7; D ambiguous. Trimming left V 0 bases short and J 6 bases short, with 9 bases between. The V gene's germline CDR1 is SNHLY and CDR2 FYNNEI. The CDR3 covers 13 residues. The CDR3 sequence: CASSEANRSEQYF. The CDR3 nucleotides are TGTGCCAGCAGTGAAGCGAACAGATCCGAGCAGTACTTC.

The chain carries TRBV6-5 and TRBJ2-2; D is perhaps TRBD2 (7 bases). The CDR3 totals 16 residues. The V end was cut by 2 bases, the J end by 1 base, with 11 bases between. CDR1 and CDR2 from the germline V gene are MNHEY and SVGAGI. In DNA form, the CDR3 reads TGTGCCAGCAGTTACGCGGGGGCCAGGAACACCGGGGAGCTGTTTTTT. This gives the protein CASSYAGARNTGELFF.

This rearrangement joins TRBV30 to TRBJ2-7; 7 bases are a match to TRBD1. Germline CDR1 GTSNPN, CDR2 SVGIG (reference sequence). The J segment lost 1 base and the V segment lost 2 bases, leaving 5 bases of the junction unmatched. The CDR3 runs 14 residues. CDR3: CAWSQGVISYEQYF. CDR3 nucleotide sequence: TGTGCCTGGAGTCAGGGGGTAATTTCCTACGAGCAGTACTTC.

The CDR3 spells CASSHAEGASEAFF. The CDR3 DNA follows: TGTGCCAGCAGCCACGCGGAGGGGGCTTCTGAAGCTTTCTTT. This rearrangement joins TRBV5-6 to TRBJ1-1; 7 bases fit TRBD1. The V and J ends lost 4 bases and 6 bases, in that order; junction bases with no gene match: 9. The CDR3 consists of 14 residues. Germline V lookup: CDR1 SGHDT, CDR2 YYEEEE.

CDR3 coding DNA: TGTGCCAGCAGTGAGGGTGCAGGCTCAACCGGGGAGCTGTTTTTT. Translation gives CASSEGAGSTGELFF. V and J are TRBV6-4 and TRBJ2-2; D is ambiguous. Trimming shortened V by 3 bases and J by 5 bases, and 13 bases separated the two germline ends. Germline V gives CDR1 MRHNA, CDR2 SNTAGT. The CDR3 is 15 amino acids.

This chain uses TRBV5-6 with TRBJ1-3; no firm D call. The CDR3 covers 14 residues. Germline V gene sequence: CDR1 SGHDT, CDR2 YYEEEE. Deletions cut 1 base from V and 7 bases from J, with 12 bases between. CDR3 region: CASSLSQVRNTIYF. In nucleotides, the CDR3 is TGTGCCAGCAGCTTGTCCCAGGTCCGGAACACCATATATTTT. Variable domain in full (rest from reference TRBV5-6 and TRBJ1-3): DAGVTQSPTHLIKTRGQQVTLRCSPKSGHDTVSWYQQALGQGPQFIFQYYEEEERQRGNFPDRFSGHQFPNYSSELNVNALLLGDSALYLCASSLSQVRNTIYFGEGSWLTVV.

The chain couples TRBV27 to TRBJ2-7; 7 bases match TRBD2. The CDR3 sequence is 14 residues long. V lost 2 bases and J lost 6; bases outside the gene matches: 7. CDR1 is MNHEY, CDR2 SMNVEV, per germline (reference sequence). The CDR3 region has the DNA TGTGCCAGCAGTTTAAGCGGGGACGTTGCCGAGCAGTACTTC. Translated, it gives CASSLSGDVAEQYF.

The chain recombines TRBV7-7 with TRBJ1-1, with D hard to call. Germline V gives CDR1 SSHAT, CDR2 FNYEAQ (reference sequence). With 2 bases removed from V and 3 bases from J, the gap between germline ends came to 13 bases. CDR3 length: 15 amino acids. In DNA, the CDR3 is TGTGCCAGCAGCTTACTGACCCCCCGGGACACTGAAGCTTTCTTT. This gives the protein CASSLLTPRDTEAFF.

The chain recombines TRBV5-1 with TRBJ1-3; possible D gene TRBD1, 5 bases. V lost 2 bases to trimming and J lost 7 bases, with 19 bases between them. The CDR3 is 16 residues long. Germline V gene data show CDR1 as SGHRS and CDR2 as YFSETQ. CDR3 in amino acids: CASSFGRDPLENTIYF. The DNA of the CDR3 is TGCGCCAGCAGCTTTGGCCGGGACCCTCTGGAGAACACCATATATTTT.

The V call is TRBV27, the J call TRBJ2-1, with 11 positions matching TRBD1. The CDR3 consists of 15 residues. The ends lost 3 bases at V and 5 bases at J; junction bases unmatched: 3. Germline V CDR1 and CDR2: MNHEY, SMNVEV (reference sequence). DNA for the CDR3: TGTGCCAGCAGTTTCGGACAGGGGGCTAACAATGAGCAGTTCTTC. It is translated as CASSFGQGANNEQFF.

V is TRBV29-1 and J is TRBJ2-5, with D unclear. V was cut by 1 base and J by 5 bases, with 11 bases left in between. The CDR3 has 13 amino acids. Per the germline V gene, CDR1 is SQVTM and CDR2 is ANQGSEA. Here the CDR3 reads CSVEGSIMETQYF. The DNA of the CDR3 is TGCAGCGTTGAAGGGTCAATAATGGAGACCCAGTACTTC.